A single sample gave rise to the 6 T cell receptor beta chains below, sequenced in a study of shared clonotypes between healthy human individuals. Profiling relied on immunoSEQ multiplex PCR, and the TCRdb table lists in-frame clones only, not all of them. The profile covers more than 500,000 clones, with about 96% appearing a single time and about 0.06% taken by the ten largest. Source material: naive CD4+ T cells sorted from blood. The subset denotes: CD45RA+ positively selected. These receptors were taken from a woman in her 30s in good health.

This clone showed up just once. The chain couples TRBV28 to TRBJ2-3, with TRBD2 matching over 12 bases. Germline loops: CDR1 MDHEN, CDR2 SYDVKM. This CDR3 region has 19 residues. V lost 5 bases and J lost 0; bases outside the gene matches: 12. CDR3 sequence: CASSPPLGTSGFSTDTQYF. CDR3 bases: TGTGCCAGCAGTCCGCCGTTGGGGACTAGCGGGTTTAGCACAGATACGCAGTATTTT.

This clone was detected only once. The chain couples TRBV11-2 to TRBJ2-3; 8 bases align to TRBD1. In germline, CDR1 is SGHAT, CDR2 FQNNGV. CDR3 size: 15 residues. J was trimmed by 4 bases and V by 5 bases; bases with no gene match: 8. CDR3 protein: CASSIRAGGADTQYF. DNA of the CDR3: TGTGCCAGCAGCATCCGGGCAGGGGGCGCAGATACGCAGTATTTT.

The chain uses TRBV15 and TRBJ2-2; D gene ambiguous. Germline V gene lookup returns CDR1 LNHNV and CDR2 YYDKDF (reference sequence). CDR3 size: 14 residues. Between the trimmed V and J ends, which lost 1 base and 1 base, there was a span of 4 bases. CDR3 coding DNA: TGTGCCACCAGCAGAGTAGTGAACACCGGGGAGCTGTTTTTT. The encoded protein is CATSRVVNTGELFF.

The chain employs TRBV7-9 and TRBJ2-7; 10 positions match TRBD2. The CDR3 runs to 15 residues. CDR1 SEHNR and CDR2 FQNEAQ come from the germline V gene (reference sequence). Unmatched junction bases numbered 4, after V lost 3 bases and J lost 2 bases. CDR3 bases: TGTGCCAGCAGCTTTCTAGCGGGAGTTACCTACGAGCAGTACTTC. This encodes CASSFLAGVTYEQYF.

This chain uses TRBV19 with TRBJ1-1; the D is unclear. Between the trimmed V and J ends, which lost 1 base and 5 bases, there was a span of 8 bases. CDR1 is LNHDA and CDR2 is SQIVND in the germline V gene (reference sequence). The CDR3 runs 13 residues. CDR3 nucleotides: TGTGCCAGTAGTATAGGATCGGAAACTGAAGCTTTCTTT. Translation gives CASSIGSETEAFF.

V usage is TRBV15 and J usage is TRBJ2-7; TRBD1 agrees at 10 bases. The CDR3 consists of 15 residues. Germline loops: CDR1 LNHNV, CDR2 YYDKDF (reference sequence). V lost 2 bases, J lost 3 bases, and 4 bases stayed unmatched. This CDR3 is CATSRPGQGFYEQYF. The CDR3 nucleotides read TGTGCCACCAGCAGACCGGGACAGGGGTTCTACGAGCAGTACTTC. The full variable domain, in which reference TRBV15 and TRBJ2-7 provide the parts outside the CDR3, is DAMVIQNPRYQVTQFGKPVTLSCSQTLNHNVMYWYQQKSSQAPKLLFHYYDKDFNNEADTPDNFQSRRPNTSFCFLDIRSPGLGDTAMYLCATSRPGQGFYEQYFGPGTRLTVT.